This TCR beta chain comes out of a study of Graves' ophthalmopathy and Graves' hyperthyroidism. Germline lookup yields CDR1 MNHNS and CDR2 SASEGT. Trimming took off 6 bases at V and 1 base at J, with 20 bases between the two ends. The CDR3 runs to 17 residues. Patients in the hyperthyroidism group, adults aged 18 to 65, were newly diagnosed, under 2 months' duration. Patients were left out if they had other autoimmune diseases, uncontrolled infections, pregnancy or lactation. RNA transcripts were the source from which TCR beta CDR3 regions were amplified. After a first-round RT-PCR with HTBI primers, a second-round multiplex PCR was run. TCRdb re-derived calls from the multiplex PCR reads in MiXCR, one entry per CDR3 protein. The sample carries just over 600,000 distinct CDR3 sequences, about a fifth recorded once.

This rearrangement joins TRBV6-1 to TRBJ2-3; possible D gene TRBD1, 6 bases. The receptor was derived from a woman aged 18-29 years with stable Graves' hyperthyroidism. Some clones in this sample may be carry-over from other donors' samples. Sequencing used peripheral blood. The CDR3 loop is CASRGNRASFGTDTQYF. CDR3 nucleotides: TGTGCCAGCAGGGGAAACAGGGCTTCCTTCGGCACAGATACGCAGTATTTT.